Reported below is one TCR beta chain. Its antigen is as yet unknown. The table came from immunoSEQ multiplex PCR; TCRdb's copy has only in-frame clones and leaves some out. The top ten hold around 0.4% of the sample, which has about 2.3 million clones, approximately 95% seen once. This sample stems from a study of shared clonotypes between healthy human individuals. Looking at the study overall: For every donor, three CD4 naive, three CD4 memory, two CD8 naive and one CD8 memory plates were used.

CDR3 length equals 14 residues. With V trimmed by 4 bases and J by 5 bases, 5 bases remained unmatched. Germline assignment: CDR1 SNHLY and CDR2 FYNNEI. Study conclusions and caveats: A handful of donors showed sharing of approximately 5% of naive CD4 clonotypes. Clonotypes shared by all four sorted-subset donors had higher generation probabilities than non-shared clonotypes. Naive subsets, compared against memory subsets, generally had larger estimated richness values.

The chain recombines TRBV2 with TRBJ2-7, with TRBD1 matching over 10 bases. The sample taken for sequencing was naive CD4+ T cells from PBMCs. This sample's subset: CD45RA+ positively selected. The receptor's source is a man between 18 and 29 years old in good health. Some clones in this sample may be carry-over from other donors' samples. This CDR3 is CASSGDRGRNEQYF. The CDR3 region has the DNA TGTGCCAGCAGTGGGGACAGGGGAAGGAACGAGCAGTACTTC.